The 28 T cell receptor beta chains given below trace back to one sample, sequenced in a study of cytotoxic CD8 clonotypes in ibrutinib-treated CLL. Clones were sequenced by immunoSEQ multiplex PCR, and TCRdb holds only the in-frame ones, with some missing. The table has 75,000 to 90,000 clones, less than 85% seen once. The sequencing here drew on PBMCs, taken after 24 months of ibrutinib treatment. The receptor set was obtained from a human donor with chronic lymphocytic leukemia.

The rearrangement joins TRBV28 to TRBJ2-7, with 10 bases lining up with TRBD1. The CDR3 consists of 15 residues. The germline V gene has CDR1 MDHEN and CDR2 SYDVKM. V dropped 5 bases and J dropped 4; count of bases not matched to a gene: 8. The CDR3 region has the DNA TGTGCCAGCAGTCTGACAGGGGGCGTTCGATACGAGCAGTACTTC. Translation gives CASSLTGGVRYEQYF. Complete variable domain (other parts from reference TRBV28 and TRBJ2-7): DVKVTQSSRYLVKRTGEKVFLECVQDMDHENMFWYRQDPGLGLRLIYFSYDVKMKEKGDIPEGYSVSREKKERFSLILESASTNQTSMYLCASSLTGGVRYEQYFGPGTRLTVT.

The CDR3 sequence is CASKEGGASYYEQYF. CDR3 coding DNA: TGTGCCAGTAAGGAAGGGGGAGCCTCTTACTACGAGCAGTACTTC. V is TRBV19 and J is TRBJ2-7, with D possibly matching TRBD1 (6 bases). This CDR3 has 15 residues. Per germline, CDR1 LNHDA and CDR2 SQIVND (reference sequence). V was cut by 7 bases and J by 3 bases, with 19 bases left in between.

The V call is TRBV27, the J call TRBJ1-2; no clear D gene. Germline CDR1 and CDR2: MNHEY and SMNVEV (reference sequence). The CDR3 sequence is 15 residues long. V gave up 2 bases and J gave up 7 bases, with 17 bases separating them. The CDR3 DNA reads as TGTGCCAGCAGTTTAGTTGGTTCCACAATCGCTGGCTACACCTTC. Translated, it gives CASSLVGSTIAGYTF.

The chain recombines TRBV6-1 with TRBJ2-7; TRBD2 matches 7 bases. V lost 8 bases to trimming and J lost 0 bases; unmatched junction nucleotides: 10. This CDR3 comprises 15 residues. Germline loops: CDR1 MNHNS, CDR2 SASEGT. This CDR3 reads CASWGGTSSSYEQYF. DNA for the CDR3: TGTGCCAGCTGGGGGGGTACTAGCAGCTCCTACGAGCAGTACTTC.

V is TRBV6-6 and J is TRBJ1-2; TRBD1 aligns across 7 bases. The germline gives CDR1 MNHNY, CDR2 SVGAGI (reference sequence). The CDR3 is made up of 15 amino acids. V lost 2 bases, J lost 0 bases, and 3 bases stayed unmatched. The CDR3: CASSYQGGANYGYTF. CDR3 sequence (DNA): TGTGCCAGCAGTTACCAGGGGGGAGCTAACTATGGCTACACCTTC.

The chain is built from TRBV7-2 and TRBJ2-5; a possible D gene is TRBD1 (6 bases). Germline loops: CDR1 SGHTA, CDR2 FQGNSA. The CDR3 runs 14 residues. V was trimmed by 4 bases and J by 5 bases, leaving 14 bases between them. The CDR3 spells CASSSGQLTETQYF. CDR3 nucleotide sequence: TGTGCCAGCAGCTCTGGACAGCTAACGGAGACCCAGTACTTC.

The V and J genes are TRBV9 and TRBJ2-7, with D hard to call. Trimming cost V 0 bases and J 2 bases, with 15 bases left between them. The CDR3 has 16 amino acids. Looked up from germline, CDR1 is SGDLS and CDR2 is YYNGEE. Here the CDR3 reads CASSVDLISSPYEQYF. CDR3 DNA: TGTGCCAGCAGCGTAGATCTGATCAGCTCTCCCTACGAGCAGTACTTC.

The chain is built from TRBV6-1 and TRBJ2-6; D is unclear. The CDR3 loop spans 14 amino acids. Germline V gene data show CDR1 as MNHNS and CDR2 as SASEGT. V lost 0 bases, J lost 4 bases, and 4 bases lay in between. CDR3 residues: CASSEARGANVLTF. CDR3 nucleotide sequence: TGTGCCAGCAGTGAAGCGCGAGGGGCCAACGTCCTGACTTTC.

This clone was found a few times. V gene TRBV28 combines with J gene TRBJ1-3; 9 nucleotides align to TRBD1. Germline CDR1 and CDR2: MDHEN and SYDVKM. CDR3 length: 17 residues. V gave up 5 bases and J gave up 0 bases; unmatched junction bases: 8. The CDR3, as DNA: TGTGCCAGCAGTAACACCGGGACAGGGACCTCTGGAAACACCATATATTTT. Translated: CASSNTGTGTSGNTIYF.

This clone showed up just a few times. The chain joins TRBV19 to TRBJ1-5; 8 bases are shared with TRBD1. The V segment lost 5 bases and the J segment 2 bases; nucleotides outside the gene matches: 20. This CDR3 is 20 amino acids long. CDR1 and CDR2 from the germline V gene are LNHDA and SQIVND (reference sequence). For the CDR3, the DNA is TGTGCCAGTAGTTCTCCCGGGACAGGATTCCGTACTAGGGGCAATCAGCCCCAGCATTTT. Amino acid sequence: CASSSPGTGFRTRGNQPQHF.

The V gene is TRBV11-2, the J gene TRBJ2-4, with TRBD2 matching 7 bases. Looked up from germline, CDR1 is SGHAT and CDR2 is FQNNGV. V was pared by 8 bases and J by 0 bases, with 10 bases of the junction left unmatched. CDR3 size: 16 residues. CDR3 protein: CASGRGVPLAKNIQYF. The CDR3 bases are TGTGCCAGCGGCCGGGGGGTCCCCTTAGCCAAAAACATTCAGTACTTC.

The V call is TRBV6-6, the J call TRBJ2-7; the match to TRBD2 covers 7 bases. V dropped 8 bases and J dropped 2; count of bases not matched to a gene: 12. The CDR3 is 15 amino acids. Germline V gene data show CDR1 as MNHNY and CDR2 as SVGAGI (reference sequence). As DNA, the CDR3 is TGTGCCAGCGCGAGGAGCGGGACCCCGCCCTACGAGCAGTACTTC. Translating it yields CASARSGTPPYEQYF.

This clone was picked up one time. The chain recombines TRBV30 with TRBJ2-6; D is undetermined. The V and J ends lost 0 bases and 2 bases respectively, with 11 bases between them. The germline CDR1 and CDR2 sequences are GTSNPN and SVGIG (reference sequence). The CDR3 length is 16 residues. Here the CDR3 reads CAWSVYLGTGANVLTF. The CDR3 region has the DNA TGTGCCTGGAGTGTATATCTGGGGACTGGGGCCAACGTCCTGACTTTC.

The genes are TRBV7-3 and TRBJ1-1, with no clear D. The CDR3 is made up of 14 amino acids. With 0 bases removed from V and 4 bases from J, the gap between germline ends came to 9 bases. Germline CDR1 SGHTA, CDR2 FQGTGA. This chain's CDR3 is CASSLTRGGTEAFF. DNA for the CDR3: TGTGCCAGCAGCTTAACCCGGGGTGGCACTGAAGCTTTCTTT.

The chain employs TRBV6-4 and TRBJ1-2; possible D gene TRBD1, 6 bases. CDR3 length: 12 residues. Germline V gives CDR1 MRHNA, CDR2 SNTAGT. Trimming left V 8 bases short and J 2 bases short, with 9 bases between. The CDR3: CASRGQNYGYTF. The CDR3 DNA is TGTGCCAGCCGAGGACAGAACTATGGCTACACCTTC.

Only a few counts were recorded for this clone. The gene calls are TRBV11-2 and TRBJ2-2; tentative D call: TRBD2 (6 bases). CDR1 and CDR2 from the germline V gene are SGHAT and FQNNGV. This CDR3 region has 14 residues. V gave up 0 bases and J gave up 10 bases, with 12 bases separating them. In nucleotides, the CDR3 is TGTGCCAGCAGCTTAGATGGGCCTAGCGAGGAGCTGTTTTTT. Amino acids: CASSLDGPSEELFF.

This clone was counted a single time. The rearrangement links TRBV7-3 to TRBJ2-1, with D perhaps TRBD2 (6 bases). The CDR3 spans 15 residues. V was shortened by 2 bases and J by 5 bases, with 13 bases between the two germline ends. The V gene's germline CDR1 is SGHTA and CDR2 FQGTGA. The CDR3 here is CASSLGAGRDNEQFF. The CDR3 bases are TGTGCCAGCAGCTTAGGGGCGGGGCGGGACAATGAGCAGTTCTTC.

This sequence joins TRBV7-9 and TRBJ1-3; D gene ambiguous. This CDR3 spans 15 amino acids. Germline V gene sequence: CDR1 SEHNR, CDR2 FQNEAQ (reference sequence). Between the trimmed V and J ends, which lost 3 bases and 0 bases, there was a span of 9 bases. Here the CDR3 DNA reads TGTGCCAGCAGCTTTTCCTCATTCTCTGGAAACACCATATATTTT. Its translation: CASSFSSFSGNTIYF.

The chain is built from TRBV27 and TRBJ2-6; 9 nucleotides agree with TRBD1. The junction had 7 bases not matched to a gene; V was cut back by 5 bases and J by 2 bases. CDR3 length: 17 amino acids. Germline CDR1 reads MNHEY; CDR2 reads SMNVEV (reference sequence). The DNA of the CDR3 is TGTGCCAGCAGTCCCTACAGGGGGCTGGCTGGGGCCAACGTCCTGACTTTC. Protein: CASSPYRGLAGANVLTF.

V usage is TRBV5-4 and J usage is TRBJ2-5; D may be TRBD2 (6 bases). Germline V CDR1 and CDR2: SGHNT, YYREEE (reference sequence). V was pared by 4 bases and J by 2 bases, with 12 bases between. CDR3 length: 14 amino acids. The CDR3 sequence is CASSRAAGQETQYF. The CDR3 DNA reads as TGTGCCAGCAGCCGGGCGGCGGGGCAAGAGACCCAGTACTTC. Drawing the rest from reference TRBV5-4 and TRBJ2-5, the complete variable domain is ETGVTQSPTHLIKTRGQQVTLRCSSQSGHNTVSWYQQALGQGPQFIFQYYREEENGRGNFPPRFSGLQFPNYSSELNVNALELDDSALYLCASSRAAGQETQYFGPGTRLLVL.

The CDR3 DNA reads as TGCGCCAGCAGCCCAATCGGGGGAAATTACGAGCAGTACTTC. Translating it yields CASSPIGGNYEQYF. The J gene is TRBJ2-7, the V gene TRBV5-1; perhaps TRBD2 as D (6 bases). CDR1 is SGHRS and CDR2 is YFSETQ in the germline V gene. Trimming shortened V by 4 bases and J by 4 bases, and 15 bases separated the two germline ends. This CDR3 has 14 residues.

J is TRBJ1-4 and V is TRBV19; a possible D gene is TRBD1 (6 bases). Trimming pared 4 bases from V and 4 bases from J, leaving 13 bases between. There are 15 residues in the CDR3. Germline V gives CDR1 LNHDA, CDR2 SQIVND (reference sequence). The CDR3 sequence is CASSNSDSLNEKLFF. CDR3 coding DNA: TGTGCCAGTAGTAATTCGGACAGTCTTAATGAAAAACTGTTTTTT.

This clone was detected only a few times. The chain joins TRBV5-6 to TRBJ2-7, with D perhaps being TRBD1 or TRBD2 (5 bases each). CDR3 length equals 13 residues. V was pared by 4 bases and J by 2 bases, with 10 bases between. Germline CDR1 reads SGHDT; CDR2 reads YYEEEE. CDR3 loop: CASSRDGTYEQYF. The CDR3 coding sequence is TGTGCCAGCAGCCGGGACGGAACCTACGAGCAGTACTTC. Full variable domain (remainder filled in from reference TRBV5-6 and TRBJ2-7): DAGVTQSPTHLIKTRGQQVTLRCSPKSGHDTVSWYQQALGQGPQFIFQYYEEEERQRGNFPDRFSGHQFPNYSSELNVNALLLGDSALYLCASSRDGTYEQYFGPGTRLTVT.

The chain joins TRBV7-9 to TRBJ1-3; D possibly corresponds to TRBD1 (5 bases). Trimming stripped 1 base from V and 0 bases from J, with 13 bases between. This CDR3 has 17 amino acids. Germline V CDR1 and CDR2: SEHNR, FQNEAQ (reference sequence). CDR3: CASSLGFGANSGNTIYF. The CDR3 DNA follows: TGTGCCAGCAGCTTAGGGTTTGGGGCCAACTCTGGAAACACCATATATTTT.

This rearrangement joins TRBV6-6 to TRBJ1-2; tentative D call: TRBD1 (5 bases). V was shortened by 8 bases and J by 9 bases, with 16 bases between the two germline ends. The CDR3 is 12 residues long. Per the germline V gene, CDR1 is MNHNY and CDR2 is SVGAGI (reference sequence). The CDR3 sequence: CASCGLEGRYTF. DNA for the CDR3: TGTGCCAGCTGTGGGCTCGAGGGGCGCTACACCTTC.

The DNA of the CDR3 is TGTGCCAGCAGTCCGACGACTACTTCGAACACCGGGGAGCTGTTTTTT. It encodes CASSPTTTSNTGELFF. The chain carries TRBV28 and TRBJ2-2; a weak D match, TRBD2 (5 bases). The germline V gene has CDR1 MDHEN and CDR2 SYDVKM. This CDR3 region has 16 residues. The V end was cut by 5 bases, the J end by 0 bases, with 13 bases between.

CDR3 in DNA: TGTGCCTGGAGTGCCCGACCTGAAAAACTGTTTTTT. Its translation is CAWSARPEKLFF. The J gene is TRBJ1-4, the V gene TRBV30; D remains unclear. The V gene lost 1 base and the J gene lost 7 bases, with 7 bases spanning the gap. CDR3 length equals 12 residues. Germline V gene lookup returns CDR1 GTSNPN and CDR2 SVGIG (reference sequence).

This chain joins TRBV7-9 and TRBJ2-5; the match to TRBD1 covers 7 bases. Germline CDR1 is SEHNR and CDR2 is FQNEAQ (reference sequence). The V gene end was trimmed by 0 bases and the J gene end by 1 base; junction bases not matched to a gene: 5. The CDR3 sequence is 16 residues long. CDR3 sequence (DNA): TGTGCCAGCAGCTTAGCCGGGACAGCCCCCCAAGAGACCCAGTACTTC. It yields the protein CASSLAGTAPQETQYF.